Included here is one T cell receptor beta chain sequence, with context. Its target is not known. Primers for the PCR totalled 60 Vbeta and 13 Jbeta. The repertoire was sequenced with immunoSEQ multiplex PCR; TCRdb's copy has only in-frame clones and lacks some. Among about 150,000 clones listed, around 82% were seen once. CDR3 size: 15 residues. Trimming stripped 4 bases from V and 8 bases from J, with 18 bases between. This record comes from a study of cytomegalovirus exposure and HLA in healthy donors. Notes on the study in general: The investigators catalogued 150 or so TCR beta chains as cytomegalovirus-associated. Generally TCR sequences proved uncommon, though certain public TCRs appeared in numerous donors. Highly shared sequence variants in one cluster were likely a sequencing artifact.

The receptor's source is a woman in her fifties or sixties in good health and CMV-seropositive. The sample taken for sequencing was PBMCs. This sequence joins TRBV5-7 and TRBJ1-4, with a weak D call TRBD1 (6 bases). TRBV5-7 has ORF status, its function being uncertain. Here the CDR3 DNA reads TGTGCCAGCAGCGGACAGCCGGGGCGCCAGGAAAAACTGTTTTTT. Translation gives CASSGQPGRQEKLFF.